The clone carrying this T cell receptor beta chain was seen at least ten times. Its antigen is undetermined. Amplified TCR beta CDR3 regions came from RNA transcripts. An initial round of RT-PCR targeting the TCR CDR3 relied on the HTBI primer set. TCRdb recomputed calls from the multiplex PCR reads with MiXCR, one row per CDR3 protein. The table has nearly 250,000 distinct CDR3 sequences, approximately 24% seen once. Trimming removed 7 bases at V and 0 bases at J, with 24 bases between. The V gene's germline CDR1 is MNHNY and CDR2 SVGAGI (reference sequence). The CDR3 extends over 18 amino acids. Fresh 10 ml peripheral blood yielded PBMCs. This sample stems from a study of T cells in Graves' hyperthyroidism and ophthalmopathy. As for the study in general: Peripheral blood was collected at initial diagnosis, before any treatment. Notes on the study in general: Blood held most thyroid clonotypes expanded above 0.001 frequency.

This clonotype was sampled from a woman aged 40 to 55 with Graves' ophthalmopathy. This chain joins TRBV6-6 and TRBJ1-1, with a possible D match to TRBD1 (5 bases). Sequences were obtained from blood. The CDR3 sequence: CASTPSDSLDSMNTEAFF. The CDR3 DNA reads TGTGCCAGCACTCCATCTGACAGCTTAGACTCGATGAACACTGAAGCTTTCTTT.